Shown below are 32 T cell receptor beta chains from a single sample sequenced in a study of beta chain features in type 1 diabetes. Findings and caveats of the study: All four CD4+ subsets from Type 1 diabetes patients carried moderately but significantly shorter TCRB CDR3s.

No cognate antigen is known for these TCRs. Expressed TCRB transcripts were sequenced after all isolated RNA was converted to cDNA. Clones were read by immunoSEQ multiplex PCR, and TCRdb kept only the in-frame ones, dropping some. The sample has about 160,000 clones; about 9.3% are singletons. Sample: central memory CD4+ T cells from blood. Receptor source: a man aged 25-45 years with type 1 diabetes.

This clone was seen a handful of times. The same CDR3 is also encoded by other DNA sequences in this sample. CDR3 sequence (DNA): TGTGCCAGTAGTCTCGATCGCGATCAGCCCCAGCATTTT. Protein: CASSLDRDQPQHF. This chain connects TRBV19 to TRBJ1-5; D uncertain. V lost 5 bases and J lost 5, with 10 bases in between. The CDR3 contains 13 residues. The germline CDR1 and CDR2 sequences are LNHDA and SQIVND (reference sequence).

This clone was recorded a few times. This chain uses TRBV18 with TRBJ1-2; TRBD1 might be the D (5 bases). Trimming removed 3 bases at V and 1 base at J, with 9 bases between. This CDR3 is built from 14 residues. Per the germline V gene, CDR1 is KGHSH and CDR2 is LQKENI. In DNA, the CDR3 is TGTGCCAGCTCACCCGCCAGGGATAACTATGGCTACACCTTC. Translation gives CASSPARDNYGYTF.

The chain carries TRBV5-1 and TRBJ1-2, with no clear D. Germline V gives CDR1 SGHRS, CDR2 YFSETQ. With 1 base removed from V and 4 bases from J, the gap between germline ends came to 8 bases. This CDR3 region has 13 residues. The CDR3 coding sequence is TGCGCCAGCAGCTTGTCTTCAGGCTATGGCTACACCTTC. Translation: CASSLSSGYGYTF.

This clone was detected a few times. The rearrangement links TRBV7-9 to TRBJ2-5; 7 nucleotides align to TRBD2. J lost 5 bases, V lost 1 base, and 4 bases had no gene match. CDR3 length: 14 residues. Germline V gene lookup returns CDR1 SEHNR and CDR2 FQNEAQ (reference sequence). This CDR3 reads CASSLGTGGETQYF. The CDR3 nucleotides read TGTGCCAGCAGCTTAGGCACGGGAGGCGAGACCCAGTACTTC. Complete variable domain (other parts from reference TRBV7-9 and TRBJ2-5): DTGVSQNPRHKITKRGQNVTFRCDPISEHNRLYWYRQTLGQGPEFLTYFQNEAQLEKSRLLSDRFSAERPKGSFSTLEIQRTEQGDSAMYLCASSLGTGGETQYFGPGTRLLVL.

This chain connects TRBV19 to TRBJ2-3, with TRBD2 matching 13 bases. The CDR3 sequence is 17 residues long. Trimming at V came to 4 bases and at J to 5 bases, leaving 9 bases not matched to a gene. Germline CDR1 LNHDA, CDR2 SQIVND (reference sequence). The CDR3, as DNA: TGTGCCAGTAGTAGCCCCCGGACTAGCGGGAGAAGAGATACGCAGTATTTT. This sequence encodes CASSSPRTSGRRDTQYF.

The chain has TRBV18 and TRBJ2-3; 12 nucleotides align to TRBD2. The germline CDR1 and CDR2 sequences are KGHSH and LQKENI. This CDR3 is built from 16 residues. The V and J ends lost 2 bases and 5 bases, in that order; junction bases with no gene match: 5. CDR3 sequence reads: CASSPSLAGGKDTQYF. CDR3 DNA sequence: TGTGCCAGCTCACCATCGCTAGCGGGAGGGAAAGATACGCAGTATTTT.

This clone occurred a few times. This same CDR3 is encoded by further DNA sequences in the sample. The gene calls are TRBV28 and TRBJ2-1; the match to TRBD2 covers 9 bases. With 3 bases clipped from V and 4 bases from J, the junction kept 4 bases outside the gene matches. This CDR3 spans 15 amino acids. Germline-derived CDR1 and CDR2 are MDHEN and SYDVKM. The CDR3 reads CASSLGTSRYNEQFF. DNA for the CDR3: TGTGCCAGCAGTTTGGGGACTAGCAGATACAATGAGCAGTTCTTC.

This clone showed up just a few times. The chain has TRBV19 and TRBJ2-6; tentative D call: TRBD1 (5 bases). V was cut by 7 bases and J by 0 bases, with 7 bases left in between. Germline assignment: CDR1 LNHDA and CDR2 SQIVND (reference sequence). The CDR3 loop spans 14 amino acids. The CDR3: CASNTGSGANVLTF. The CDR3, as DNA: TGTGCCAGTAATACAGGCTCTGGGGCCAACGTCCTGACTTTC.

V is TRBV27 and J is TRBJ2-7; maybe TRBD2 (6 bases). Trimming removed 5 bases from V and 3 bases from J, with 23 bases in between. The CDR3 runs to 17 residues. Germline V gene sequence: CDR1 MNHEY, CDR2 SMNVEV (reference sequence). CDR3 nucleotides: TGTGCCAGCAGTCCGGCGGGGAACGGGGTCAAGGTCTACGAGCAGTACTTC. Translated: CASSPAGNGVKVYEQYF.

This clone showed up just a few times. This chain links TRBV11-1 with TRBJ2-6; D is undetermined. CDR3 length: 13 amino acids. V dropped 4 bases and J dropped 7 bases, with 8 bases sitting between them. Germline CDR1 and CDR2: SGHAT and FQDESV (reference sequence). CDR3 bases: TGTGCCAGCAGCTCCCAGGAAGCCAACGTCCTGACTTTC. Protein product: CASSSQEANVLTF.

The V call is TRBV6-5, the J call TRBJ2-1; 10 bases map to TRBD2. The germline V gene has CDR1 MNHEY and CDR2 SVGAGI. J was trimmed by 6 bases and V by 2 bases; bases with no gene match: 7. The CDR3 contains 16 residues. The CDR3 protein is CASSYPGASGSNEQFF. CDR3 DNA: TGTGCCAGCAGTTACCCGGGGGCTAGCGGGAGCAATGAGCAGTTCTTC.

The chain carries TRBV27 and TRBJ2-2; 15 bases are a match to TRBD2. The CDR3 has 18 amino acids. The trim removed 6 bases at V and 5 bases at J, leaving 10 bases unmatched. Germline lookup yields CDR1 MNHEY and CDR2 SMNVEV (reference sequence). CDR3 nucleotides: TGTGCCAGCAGCTCCCATTCCGGGACTAGCGGGAGGACCGGGGAGCTGTTTTTT. Translating it yields CASSSHSGTSGRTGELFF.

The chain couples TRBV27 to TRBJ2-7; the match to TRBD2 covers 9 bases. The CDR3 length is 16 residues. The V and J ends lost 6 bases and 7 bases, in that order; junction bases with no gene match: 16. The germline CDR1 and CDR2 sequences are MNHEY and SMNVEV (reference sequence). CDR3 region: CASSPIPTSGLSEQYF. The DNA of the CDR3 is TGTGCCAGCAGCCCGATCCCGACTAGCGGCCTGTCGGAGCAGTACTTC.

This sequence joins TRBV6-1 and TRBJ1-1; a possible D gene is TRBD1 (6 bases). The CDR3 is 15 amino acids. Germline assignment: CDR1 MNHNS and CDR2 SASEGT. V lost 3 bases and J lost 1, with 12 bases in between. The CDR3 is CASSDVYRANTEAFF. The CDR3 DNA sequence: TGTGCCAGCAGTGATGTTTACAGGGCGAACACTGAAGCTTTCTTT.

In this sample, this clone turned up a few times. The chain joins TRBV14 to TRBJ1-2, with D uncertain. The V gene lost 2 bases and the J gene lost 7 bases, with 11 bases spanning the gap. There are 13 residues in the CDR3. Germline V lookup: CDR1 SGHDN, CDR2 FVKESK. The CDR3 bases are TGTGCCAGCAGCCAAAGAGGCACCTTTGGCTACACCTTC. Translated, it gives CASSQRGTFGYTF.

The gene calls are TRBV5-1 and TRBJ1-2; D is perhaps TRBD1 (5 bases). The CDR3 loop spans 14 amino acids. The V end lost 3 bases, the J end lost 6 bases, and 15 bases lay between the germline ends. Germline assignment: CDR1 SGHRS and CDR2 YFSETQ. CDR3 protein: CASSSSWGEDGYTF. Written as DNA, the CDR3 is TGCGCCAGCAGCTCCTCGTGGGGCGAAGATGGCTACACCTTC. The full variable domain, rest sourced from reference TRBV5-1 and TRBJ1-2, is KAGVTQTPRYLIKTRGQQVTLSCSPISGHRSVSWYQQTPGQGLQFLFEYFSETQRNKGNFPGRFSGRQFSNSRSEMNVSTLELGDSALYLCASSSSWGEDGYTFGSGTRLTVV.

V usage is TRBV5-1 and J usage is TRBJ2-1; 12 bases line up with TRBD2. V dropped 2 bases and J dropped 0; count of bases not matched to a gene: 3. The CDR3 covers 17 residues. Germline V gene lookup returns CDR1 SGHRS and CDR2 YFSETQ. DNA of the CDR3: TGCGCCAGCAGCTTATGGACTAGCGGGGACTCCTACAATGAGCAGTTCTTC. It codes for CASSLWTSGDSYNEQFF.

This clone was seen more than once but under ten times. The gene calls are TRBV23-1 and TRBJ1-5; a possible D gene is TRBD1 (5 bases). TRBV23-1 is assigned to the ORF class and has an uncertain function. The length of the CDR3 is 15 residues. Trimming stripped 6 bases from V and 1 base from J, with 13 bases between. The CDR3 spells CASRLGGGSNQPQHF. The CDR3 DNA sequence: TGCGCCAGCAGGCTCGGGGGGGGGAGCAATCAGCCCCAGCATTTT.

V is TRBV4-1 and J is TRBJ2-1; D might be TRBD1 (6 bases). Trimming took off 4 bases at V and 6 bases at J, with 13 bases between the two ends. From germline, CDR1 is MGHRA and CDR2 YSYEKL. This CDR3 comprises 14 residues. The CDR3 here is CASSRPTGTNEQFF. The CDR3 region has the DNA TGCGCCAGCAGCCGGCCCACAGGGACCAATGAGCAGTTCTTC.

This clone was seen only a few times. The chain links TRBV18 to TRBJ1-2; D perhaps matches TRBD1 (6 bases). This CDR3 region has 14 residues. With 6 bases removed from V and 2 bases from J, the gap between germline ends came to 13 bases. Germline assignment: CDR1 KGHSH and CDR2 LQKENI. Here the CDR3 DNA reads TGTGCCAGCTCTAGGGACACAGGCAACTATGGCTACACCTTC. Translating it yields CASSRDTGNYGYTF.

The table lists this clone with a few counts. The chain combines TRBV18 with TRBJ2-1; TRBD2 matches at 12 bases. V was clipped by 0 bases and J by 9 bases; unmatched bases: 9. This CDR3 spans 17 amino acids. The germline CDR1 and CDR2 sequences are KGHSH and LQKENI. The CDR3, as DNA: TGTGCCAGCTCACCACCCTCCCTAGCGGGAGGGTTGGGTGAGCAGTTCTTC. This encodes CASSPPSLAGGLGEQFF.

This clone has only a few counts. The V call is TRBV10-3, the J call TRBJ2-1; D may be TRBD2 (7 bases). Germline V gene lookup returns CDR1 ENHRY and CDR2 SYGVKD. The CDR3 totals 13 residues. Trimming left V 4 bases short and J 9 bases short, with 13 bases between. The CDR3 bases are TGTGCCATCAGTGCTGCGGGGGCAACTGAGCAGTTCTTC. Translating gives CAISAAGATEQFF.

This clone occurred a few times. This chain connects TRBV9 to TRBJ2-2; TRBD2 matches 7 bases. The CDR3 extends over 15 amino acids. From germline, CDR1 is SGDLS and CDR2 YYNGEE. V was clipped by 3 bases and J by 6 bases; unmatched bases: 8. The CDR3 DNA is TGTGCCAGCAGCGGGTGGAAGAGCGGGGCCGGGGAGCTGTTTTTT. This gives the protein CASSGWKSGAGELFF.

This CDR3 is CASSIGTGGQGLGTDTQYF. The CDR3 DNA reads TGTGCCAGCAGCATTGGTACGGGAGGACAGGGCTTGGGCACAGATACGCAGTATTTT. This chain joins TRBV21-1 and TRBJ2-3; the DNA was not used to check the table's D call, TRBD1. TRBV21-1 is marked as a pseudogene. CDR3 length equals 19 residues.

Ten or more counts support this clone. The chain links TRBV29-1 to TRBJ2-1; 11 nucleotides match TRBD2. J gave up 3 bases and V 6 bases, and 10 bases lay outside the gene matches. The germline gives CDR1 SQVTM, CDR2 ANQGSEA. CDR3 length equals 16 residues. The CDR3 is CSVSLAGGPHYNEQFF. Here the CDR3 DNA reads TGCAGCGTCAGTCTAGCGGGAGGTCCCCACTACAATGAGCAGTTCTTC.

The CDR3 reads CASSPPGGTQFF. DNA for the CDR3: TGTGCCAGCAGTCCCCCGGGTGGTACGCAGTTCTTC. The rearrangement uses TRBV6-6 and TRBJ2-1; D unclear. The CDR3 sequence is 12 residues long. CDR1 and CDR2 from the germline V gene are MNHNY and SVGAGI (reference sequence). The ends were cut back, 5 bases at V and 12 bases at J, with 14 bases in the middle.

The chain recombines TRBV29-1 with TRBJ2-1; 7 positions match TRBD1. CDR3 size: 12 residues. The junction had 4 bases not matched to a gene; V was cut back by 3 bases and J by 8 bases. The germline V gene has CDR1 SQVTM and CDR2 ANQGSEA. This CDR3 is CSVDPGTDEQFF. The CDR3 DNA reads TGCAGCGTTGACCCTGGGACAGATGAGCAGTTCTTC.

The sample holds a few counts of this clone. The chain links TRBV25-1 to TRBJ2-7; TRBD1 aligns across 7 bases. Germline values: CDR1 MGHDK, CDR2 SYGVNS. With 4 bases clipped from V and 1 base from J, the junction kept 10 bases outside the gene matches. CDR3 size: 16 residues. Written as DNA, the CDR3 is TGTGCCAGCAGTGCCAAGCAGTGGACAGGATCCTACGAGCAGTACTTC. Encoded protein: CASSAKQWTGSYEQYF.

The gene calls are TRBV5-1 and TRBJ1-1; TRBD1 matches at 9 bases. Germline V CDR1 and CDR2: SGHRS, YFSETQ. V gave up 3 bases and J gave up 4 bases; unmatched junction bases: 7. The CDR3 totals 15 residues. CDR3 DNA sequence: TGCGCCAGCAGCTCTGAACAGACAGGGGGCACTGAAGCTTTCTTT. Translated, it gives CASSSEQTGGTEAFF.

In its sample, this clone was seen a few times. This rearrangement joins TRBV4-3 to TRBJ2-6; D not certain. Per the germline V gene, CDR1 is LGHNA and CDR2 is YSLEER. The V gene lost 5 bases and the J gene lost 1 base, with 9 bases spanning the gap. The CDR3 is made up of 15 amino acids. The CDR3 loop reads CASSFLISGANVLTF. In nucleotides, the CDR3 is TGCGCCAGCAGCTTCCTAATTTCTGGGGCCAACGTCCTGACTTTC.

The rearrangement uses TRBV21-1 and TRBJ2-2; TRBD2 is taken as the D call from the table, unchecked against the DNA. TRBV21-1 is reported as a pseudogene. The CDR3 runs 15 residues. The DNA of the CDR3 is TGTGCCAGCAGCAGTAAACTAGCGGGAGCCGGGGAGCTGTTTTTT. It translates to CASSSKLAGAGELFF.

The table lists this clone with a few counts. The chain couples TRBV5-1 to TRBJ2-2; TRBD2 agrees at 7 bases. The length of the CDR3 is 15 residues. Germline CDR1 and CDR2: SGHRS and YFSETQ. The J segment lost 6 bases and the V segment lost 4 bases, leaving 9 bases of the junction unmatched. As DNA, the CDR3 is TGCGCCAGCAGCGCCGGGGGGATGGTGTCCGGGGAGCTGTTTTTT. It encodes CASSAGGMVSGELFF.